These 32 T cell receptor beta chains were sequenced from one sample in a study of early T cells in non-severe SARS-CoV-2 infection (dated by TCRdb to 2020 to 2023). Library construction relied on 5' RACE. The sample was run on a NextSeq 500. TCRdb trimmed the raw reads at Q25, called clones with MiXCR and kept productive beta chains. Every distinct CDR3 protein forms one entry, paired with its most common genes and DNA. A total of about 68,000 distinct CDR3 sequences appear in this sample, more than 10% of them only once. Under 2% of the sample rests with the top ten. Sequencing was carried out using whole blood. The receptor source for this set is an adult who was a healthcare worker with PCR-confirmed SARS-CoV-2 infection or an uninfected control (not recorded which).

This clonotype occurred a few times. The chain couples TRBV9 to TRBJ2-5; no firm D call. V gave up 4 bases and J gave up 3 bases, with 13 bases separating them. The CDR3 spans 14 residues. Germline V gene data show CDR1 as SGDLS and CDR2 as YYNGEE. The CDR3 spells CASSPQMTEETQYF. CDR3 nucleotides: TGTGCCAGCAGCCCCCAGATGACGGAAGAGACCCAGTACTTC.

The rearrangement joins TRBV12-5 to TRBJ2-7, with 8 bases identical to TRBD1. There are 16 residues in the CDR3. The J segment lost 6 bases and the V segment lost 6 bases, leaving 16 bases of the junction unmatched. Germline V gene sequence: CDR1 LGHNT, CDR2 FRNRAP. Written as DNA, the CDR3 is TGTGCTAGTGGCCGGAGCCTGACAGGGGAATCTGGCGAGCAGTACTTC. Amino acids: CASGRSLTGESGEQYF.

This sequence joins TRBV27 and TRBJ1-2, with D tentatively TRBD1 (6 bases). The V gene lost 2 bases and the J gene lost 5 bases, with 15 bases spanning the gap. Germline V CDR1 and CDR2: MNHEY, SMNVEV (reference sequence). The CDR3 has 15 amino acids. CDR3 loop: CASSLGGGSAYGYTF. The CDR3 DNA follows: TGTGCCAGCAGTTTAGGCGGGGGCTCGGCTTATGGCTACACCTTC.

The chain has TRBV6-5 and TRBJ2-2; D perhaps matches TRBD2 (6 bases). The length of the CDR3 is 14 residues. The ends were cut back, 6 bases at V and 5 bases at J, with 13 bases in the middle. CDR1 is MNHEY and CDR2 is SVGAGI in the germline V gene. CDR3 loop: CASSTGRETGELFF. The CDR3 DNA reads TGTGCCAGCAGCACGGGACGGGAGACCGGGGAGCTGTTTTTT.

This clonotype was picked up a small number of times. V and J are TRBV5-4 and TRBJ1-1; D remains unclear. Trimming stripped 0 bases from V and 0 bases from J, with 6 bases between. Germline V CDR1 and CDR2: SGHNT, YYREEE (reference sequence). CDR3 size: 14 residues. The CDR3, as DNA: TGTGCCAGCAGCTTGGAGGGCCTGAACACTGAAGCTTTCTTT. Translating it yields CASSLEGLNTEAFF. Full variable domain (remainder filled in from reference TRBV5-4 and TRBJ1-1): ETGVTQSPTHLIKTRGQQVTLRCSSQSGHNTVSWYQQALGQGPQFIFQYYREEENGRGNFPPRFSGLQFPNYSSELNVNALELDDSALYLCASSLEGLNTEAFFGQGTRLTVV.

This clonotype occurred many times. This chain connects TRBV28 to TRBJ2-1; D might be TRBD1 (7 bases). The CDR3 runs 11 residues. Deletions cut 6 bases from V and 10 bases from J, with 10 bases between. The germline V gene has CDR1 MDHEN and CDR2 SYDVKM. CDR3 amino acids: CASREGAEQFF. The CDR3 DNA follows: TGTGCCAGCAGGGAGGGGGCCGAGCAGTTCTTC.

This clonotype was found many times. The chain uses TRBV11-2 and TRBJ1-2; TRBD1 matches at 9 bases. Germline CDR1 and CDR2: SGHAT and FQNNGV. V gave up 4 bases and J gave up 4 bases; unmatched junction bases: 4. This CDR3 has 14 amino acids. The CDR3 DNA is TGTGCCAGCAGCTCGGGACAGGGAGGCTATGGCTACACCTTC. Translated, it gives CASSSGQGGYGYTF.

The chain recombines TRBV6-6 with TRBJ2-7; 13 bases are a match to TRBD2. The CDR3 loop spans 15 amino acids. The V segment lost 2 bases and the J segment 4 bases; nucleotides outside the gene matches: 2. Germline-derived CDR1 and CDR2 are MNHNY and SVGAGI (reference sequence). The CDR3 is CASSYTLAGGYEQYF. In DNA, the CDR3 is TGTGCCAGCAGTTACACACTAGCGGGGGGGTACGAGCAGTACTTC.

The chain uses TRBV7-6 and TRBJ2-7; 8 nucleotides agree with TRBD1. The CDR3 spans 15 residues. Germline-derived CDR1 and CDR2 are SGHVS and FNYEAQ. V shed 4 bases, J shed 4 bases, and the junction held 9 bases outside the gene matches. In nucleotides, the CDR3 is TGTGCCAGCAGCTCAGGGACAGGTTTAGTGTACGAGCAGTACTTC. Amino acid sequence: CASSSGTGLVYEQYF. The entire variable domain, with the rest obtained from reference TRBV7-6 and TRBJ2-7, is as follows: GAGVSQSPRYKVTKRGQDVALRCDPISGHVSLYWYRQALGQGPEFLTYFNYEAQQDKSGLPNDRFSAERPEGSISTLTIQRTEQRDSAMYRCASSSGTGLVYEQYFGPGTRLTVT.

This chain links TRBV20-1 with TRBJ1-5; a possible D gene is TRBD1 (5 bases). CDR3 length: 15 residues. The V end was cut by 6 bases, the J end by 0 bases, with 15 bases between. The germline gives CDR1 DFQATT, CDR2 SNEGSKA (reference sequence). The CDR3: CSATGTSYSNQPQHF. DNA for the CDR3: TGCAGTGCAACTGGGACTTCTTATAGCAATCAGCCCCAGCATTTT.

The chain recombines TRBV30 with TRBJ1-2; tentatively, D is TRBD1 (5 bases). The CDR3 has 14 residues. Germline values: CDR1 GTSNPN, CDR2 SVGIG (reference sequence). V was trimmed by 3 bases and J by 1 base, leaving 12 bases between them. The CDR3, as DNA: TGTGCCTGGAGGAAGACAGCACGTAACTATGGCTACACCTTC. Encoded protein: CAWRKTARNYGYTF.

The rearrangement joins TRBV4-1 to TRBJ1-1; 8 bases map to TRBD1. Germline V gene data show CDR1 as MGHRA and CDR2 as YSYEKL. The CDR3 contains 14 residues. The trim removed 0 bases at V and 4 bases at J, leaving 1 base unmatched. The CDR3 protein is CASSQDTGGTEAFF. The CDR3 DNA reads TGCGCCAGCAGCCAAGATACAGGGGGCACTGAAGCTTTCTTT.

The chain employs TRBV6-1 and TRBJ2-5; D gene unclear. V was shortened by 7 bases and J by 4 bases, with 13 bases between the two germline ends. CDR1 is MNHNS, CDR2 SASEGT, per germline. The CDR3 length is 13 residues. CDR3 nucleotide sequence: TGTGCCAGCAAGTTACGGGTGGGAGAGACCCAGTACTTC. This gives the protein CASKLRVGETQYF.

This clonotype was found a few times. This chain uses TRBV13 with TRBJ2-5; 7 bases are a match to TRBD1. The CDR3 runs 15 residues. In germline, CDR1 is PRHDT, CDR2 FYEKMQ (reference sequence). Trimming took 6 bases from V and 5 from J; bases not matched to a gene: 12. The CDR3 reads CASRNQDRSRETQYF. CDR3 bases: TGTGCCAGCAGAAATCAGGACAGGAGCCGGGAGACCCAGTACTTC.

The chain uses TRBV27 and TRBJ1-2; tentative D call: TRBD1 (5 bases). The CDR3 totals 14 residues. Trimming removed 0 bases from V and 7 bases from J, with 12 bases in between. The germline CDR1 and CDR2 sequences are MNHEY and SMNVEV (reference sequence). This CDR3 reads CASSLSLQRGGYTF. The CDR3 DNA sequence: TGTGCCAGCAGTTTATCGCTCCAAAGGGGTGGCTACACCTTC.

This clonotype was found a few times. The chain recombines TRBV2 with TRBJ1-5; 8 bases match TRBD1. The CDR3 sequence is 14 residues long. CDR1 is SNHLY and CDR2 is FYNNEI in the germline V gene. Trimming removed 5 bases from V and 3 bases from J; junction bases left unmatched: 3. The CDR3 here is CASSRTGNNQPQHF. The CDR3 bases are TGTGCCAGCAGTCGGACAGGGAACAATCAGCCCCAGCATTTT.

V and J are TRBV6-5 and TRBJ1-5, with D maybe TRBD1 (6 bases). Germline loops: CDR1 MNHEY, CDR2 SVGAGI. This CDR3 has 15 residues. Deletions cut 6 bases from V and 4 bases from J, with 16 bases between. The CDR3 DNA reads TGTGCCAGCAGAACGACAGGCAACCAGAATCAGCCCCAGCATTTT. This encodes CASRTTGNQNQPQHF.

This clonotype was recorded many times. The V call is TRBV29-1, the J call TRBJ2-2; D is unclear. The germline CDR1 and CDR2 sequences are SQVTM and ANQGSEA. Trimming took off 2 bases at V and 7 bases at J, with 8 bases between the two ends. The CDR3 loop spans 12 amino acids. The CDR3 sequence: CSVEPLGGELFF. The CDR3 DNA reads TGCAGCGTTGAACCGCTCGGCGGGGAGCTGTTTTTT.

The rearrangement joins TRBV6-5 to TRBJ1-2, with D tentatively TRBD1 (5 bases). Per germline, CDR1 MNHEY and CDR2 SVGAGI. CDR3 size: 15 residues. Trimming took off 0 bases at V and 2 bases at J, with 10 bases between the two ends. This chain's CDR3 is CASSYSRTINYGYTF. The CDR3 nucleotides read TGTGCCAGCAGTTACTCGAGGACAATAAACTATGGCTACACCTTC.

This clonotype was seen a handful of times. This chain joins TRBV29-1 and TRBJ1-1; D may be TRBD1 (5 bases). The CDR3 runs 12 residues. The V end was cut by 4 bases, the J end by 4 bases, with 10 bases between. Germline V CDR1 and CDR2: SQVTM, ANQGSEA. CDR3 region: CSVGWGSTEAFF. The CDR3 DNA follows: TGCAGCGTTGGCTGGGGGAGCACTGAAGCTTTCTTT.

This clonotype was seen a few times. The CDR3 reads CASSPPGKPDQPQHF. The CDR3 DNA reads TGTGCCAGCTCACCACCGGGAAAGCCCGATCAGCCCCAGCATTTT. The chain uses TRBV18 and TRBJ1-5; the D is unclear. V was clipped by 0 bases and J by 5 bases, with 11 bases between them. Germline lookup yields CDR1 KGHSH and CDR2 LQKENI. The CDR3 loop spans 15 amino acids.

V and J are TRBV18 and TRBJ1-1; TRBD1 aligns across 7 bases. CDR1 and CDR2 from the germline V gene are KGHSH and LQKENI. The length of the CDR3 is 12 residues. Losses at the gene ends were 5 bases for V and 8 bases for J; bases not matched to a gene: 5. CDR3: CASSSTGSEAFF. The CDR3 DNA is TGTGCCAGCTCATCGACAGGGTCCGAAGCTTTCTTT.

This clonotype was seen a handful of times. The chain carries TRBV3-1 and TRBJ2-5, with D maybe TRBD1 (6 bases). The ends were cut back, 1 base at V and 3 bases at J, with 12 bases in the middle. The CDR3 is made up of 15 amino acids. Germline assignment: CDR1 LGHDT and CDR2 YNNKEL (reference sequence). DNA of the CDR3: TGTGCCAGCAGCCAAGTCCACAAGGGGGAAGAGACCCAGTACTTC. Its protein is CASSQVHKGEETQYF.

This clonotype has a handful of counts. The CDR3 region is CASSQGLAGGLEQYF. CDR3 coding DNA: TGTGCCAGCAGCCAAGGACTAGCGGGGGGGCTCGAGCAGTACTTC. The J gene is TRBJ2-7, the V gene TRBV14; 14 bases map to TRBD2. Germline CDR1 is SGHDN and CDR2 is FVKESK. Germline trimming cut 1 base from V and 6 bases from J; bases unmatched to any gene: 2. This CDR3 has 15 residues.

This clonotype was seen only a few times. This sequence joins TRBV18 and TRBJ2-7, with 14 bases matching TRBD2. CDR3 length: 15 residues. V lost 3 bases and J lost 4; bases outside the gene matches: 2. Per germline, CDR1 KGHSH and CDR2 LQKENI. This chain's CDR3 is CASSPGLAGAYEQYF. CDR3 in DNA: TGTGCCAGCTCACCGGGACTAGCGGGGGCTTACGAGCAGTACTTC.

The table lists this clonotype with many counts. The rearrangement joins TRBV2 to TRBJ2-1; weak D call: TRBD2 (5 bases). The V gene's germline CDR1 is SNHLY and CDR2 FYNNEI. Between the trimmed V and J ends, which lost 7 bases and 6 bases, there was a span of 10 bases. This CDR3 has 12 amino acids. The chain's CDR3 is CASMERFNEQFF. The CDR3 DNA follows: TGTGCCAGCATGGAGCGGTTCAATGAGCAGTTCTTC.

This clonotype was seen ten or more times. The rearrangement links TRBV11-2 to TRBJ2-2; D gene ambiguous. Germline V gives CDR1 SGHAT, CDR2 FQNNGV. CDR3 size: 14 residues. V was trimmed by 5 bases and J by 6 bases, leaving 13 bases between them. The CDR3 sequence: CASSPTWVPGELFF. CDR3 sequence (DNA): TGTGCCAGCAGCCCTACATGGGTTCCCGGGGAGCTGTTTTTT.

The chain recombines TRBV19 with TRBJ2-2; 9 bases are shared with TRBD1. Unmatched junction bases numbered 12, after V lost 11 bases and J lost 5 bases. CDR1 is LNHDA and CDR2 is SQIVND in the germline V gene (reference sequence). This CDR3 is built from 15 residues. CDR3 in amino acids: CALRRDRVSTGELFF. The CDR3 nucleotides read TGTGCCCTAAGGAGGGACAGGGTTAGTACCGGGGAGCTGTTTTTT. The variable domain in full, completed from reference TRBV19 and TRBJ2-2, reads DGGITQSPKYLFRKEGQNVTLSCEQNLNHDAMYWYRQDPGQGLRLIYYSQIVNDFQKGDIAEGYSVSREKKESFPLTVTSAQKNPTAFYLCALRRDRVSTGELFFGEGSRLTVL.

This chain connects TRBV7-8 to TRBJ2-6; D gene uncertain. V dropped 3 bases and J dropped 2 bases, with 17 bases sitting between them. CDR1 and CDR2 from the germline V gene are SGHVS and FQNEAQ. The CDR3 sequence is 18 residues long. The chain's CDR3 is CASSLWTDPITGANVLTF. CDR3 coding DNA: TGTGCCAGCAGCTTGTGGACGGACCCGATAACTGGGGCCAACGTCCTGACTTTC.

In this sample, this clonotype turned up many times. The rearrangement links TRBV12-3 or TRBV12-4 to TRBJ2-3; 11 bases map to TRBD2. This CDR3 has 15 residues. V lost 7 bases, J lost 4 bases, and 7 bases stayed unmatched. The CDR3 is CASNPGLAESDTQYF. CDR3 bases: TGTGCCAGCAATCCGGGACTAGCGGAATCAGATACGCAGTATTTT.

The chain recombines TRBV20-1 with TRBJ2-7; D possibly corresponds to TRBD2 (5 bases). The CDR3 covers 11 residues. Germline values: CDR1 DFQATT, CDR2 SNEGSKA (reference sequence). Trimming took off 6 bases at V and 8 bases at J, with 14 bases between the two ends. The CDR3 DNA sequence: TGCAGTGCGGAGAGGGTTTACAAGCAGTACTTC. It codes for CSAERVYKQYF.

This chain uses TRBV4-2 with TRBJ1-6, with D perhaps TRBD1 (5 bases). The CDR3 totals 15 residues. Germline CDR1 is LGHNA and CDR2 is YNFKEQ. V shed 1 base and J shed 7 bases, with 11 bases lying between them. Here the CDR3 reads CASSQARGGNSPLHF. For the CDR3, the DNA is TGTGCCAGCAGCCAAGCGAGGGGTGGAAATTCACCCCTCCACTTT.